This T cell receptor (beta chain) stems from a study of graft-versus-host responses after intestinal transplantation. Plated together were around 200,000 CFSE-labeled responder cells and around 200,000 irradiated, violet-dye-labeled stimulator cells. TCRdb keeps only in-frame clones here, not all; method: immunoSEQ multiplex PCR. The sample comprises about 4,900 clones, around 27% of which are singletons, and roughly 7.2% rests with the top ten. CDR1 and CDR2 from the germline V gene are SEHNR and FQNEAQ (reference sequence). The length of the CDR3 is 14 residues. V lost 1 base, J lost 2 bases, and 1 base stayed unmatched.

The sequencing used alloreactive CD8+ T cells from a mixed lymphocyte reaction culture, collected before intestinal transplant. As for subset: CFSE-low proliferating T cells sorted from roughly 6-day pre-transplant mixed lymphocyte reaction (GvH or HvG direction). The sequence came from a human patient who received an intestinal transplant. This rearrangement joins TRBV7-9 to TRBJ2-7; 8 positions match TRBD1. CDR3 DNA sequence: TGTGCCAGCAGCTTAGGGGACAGGACCTACGAGCAGTACTTC. The encoded protein is CASSLGDRTYEQYF.